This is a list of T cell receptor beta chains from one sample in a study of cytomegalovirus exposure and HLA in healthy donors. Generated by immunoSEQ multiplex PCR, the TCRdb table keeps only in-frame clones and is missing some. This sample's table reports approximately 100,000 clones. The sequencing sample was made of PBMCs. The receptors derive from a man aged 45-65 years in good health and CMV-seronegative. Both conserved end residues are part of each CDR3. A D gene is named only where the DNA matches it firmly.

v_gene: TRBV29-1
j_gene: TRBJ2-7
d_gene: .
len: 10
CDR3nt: TGCAGCGTTGGACGGGACGAGCAGTACTTC
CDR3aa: CSVGRDEQYF

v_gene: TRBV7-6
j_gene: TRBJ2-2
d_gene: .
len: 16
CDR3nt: TGTGCCAGCAGCTTATTCGATTGGACTAACACCGGGGAGCTGTTTTTT
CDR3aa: CASSLFDWTNTGELFF

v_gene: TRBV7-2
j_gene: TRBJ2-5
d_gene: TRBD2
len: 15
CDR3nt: TGTGCCAGCAGCAAGACTAGCGGGGAACAAGAGACCCAGTACTTC
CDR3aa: CASSKTSGEQETQYF

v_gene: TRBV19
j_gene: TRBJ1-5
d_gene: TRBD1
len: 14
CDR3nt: TGTGCCAGTAGTATCGAGTTGAGGGACAGGGGCCAGCATTTT
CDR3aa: CASSIELRDRGQHF

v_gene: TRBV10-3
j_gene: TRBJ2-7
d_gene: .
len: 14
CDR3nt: TGTGCCATCAGTGAGTCTGTGGGGCGTTACGAGCAGTACTTC
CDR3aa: CAISESVGRYEQYF

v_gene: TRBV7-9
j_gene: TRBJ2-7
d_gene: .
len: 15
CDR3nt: TGTGCCAGCAGCTTTTGGCAGGGCAACAATTTCGAGCAGTACTTC
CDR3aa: CASSFWQGNNFEQYF

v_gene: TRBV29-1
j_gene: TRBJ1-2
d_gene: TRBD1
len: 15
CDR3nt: TGCAGCGTTGAAGACTGGCGGACAGGGGGGAATGGCTACACCTTC
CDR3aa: CSVEDWRTGGNGYTF

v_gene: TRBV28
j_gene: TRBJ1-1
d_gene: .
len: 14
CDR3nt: TGTGCCAGCAGTTTCCCTACCGTGAACACTGAAGCTTTCTTT
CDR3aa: CASSFPTVNTEAFF

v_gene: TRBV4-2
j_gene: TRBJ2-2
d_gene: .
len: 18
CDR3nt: TGTGCCAGCAGCCAAGCTGCAGGGATTATCGCGAACACCGGGGAGCTGTTTTTT
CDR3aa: CASSQAAGIIANTGELFF

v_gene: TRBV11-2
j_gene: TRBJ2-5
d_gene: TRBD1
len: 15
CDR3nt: TGTGCCAGCAGCTTAGATCGAACAGGGGTGGAGACCCAGTACTTC
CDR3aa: CASSLDRTGVETQYF

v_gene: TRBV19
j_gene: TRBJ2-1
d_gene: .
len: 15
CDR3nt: TGTGCCAGTAGAAATCTTGGGGGCCCTCGAAATGAGCAGTTCTTC
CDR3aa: CASRNLGGPRNEQFF

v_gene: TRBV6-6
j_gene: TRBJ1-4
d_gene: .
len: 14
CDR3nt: TGTGCCAGCAGAATAGGAGGGGCGAATGAAAAACTGTTTTTT
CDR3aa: CASRIGGANEKLFF

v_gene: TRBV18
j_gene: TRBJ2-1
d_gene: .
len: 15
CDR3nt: TGTGCCAGCTCACCGGTTGACACCGATTACAATGAGCAGTTCTTC
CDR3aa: CASSPVDTDYNEQFF

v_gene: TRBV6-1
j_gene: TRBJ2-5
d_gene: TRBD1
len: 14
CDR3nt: TGTGCCAGCACGAAGACAGGGGGCCGAGAGACCCAGTACTTC
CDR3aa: CASTKTGGRETQYF

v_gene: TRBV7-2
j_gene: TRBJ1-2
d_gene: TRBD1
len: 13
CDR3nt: TGTGCCAGCAGCTACACAGGGGGCTCGGGCTACACCTTC
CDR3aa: CASSYTGGSGYTF

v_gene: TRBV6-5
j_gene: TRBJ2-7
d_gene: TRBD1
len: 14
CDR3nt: TGTGCCAGCAGTGCGGACAGGGGGCTGCCCGAGCAGTACTTC
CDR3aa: CASSADRGLPEQYF

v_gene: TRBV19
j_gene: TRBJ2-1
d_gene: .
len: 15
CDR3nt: TGTGCCAGTAGTATGAAGTGGAGCTCCTACAATGAGCAGTTCTTC
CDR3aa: CASSMKWSSYNEQFF